One sample yielded the 20 T cell receptor beta chains listed below, sequenced in a study of regulatory T cells in long-lasting Graves disease. The authors built TCR beta libraries using iRepertoire HTBI primers and Arm-PCR of CDR3 regions. From the multiplex PCR reads, TCRdb called clonotypes with MiXCR, one entry per CDR3 protein. The sample includes about 430,000 distinct CDR3 sequences, about 15% of them seen just once. Time point defined: newly diagnosed GD, antithyroid drugs for less than 3 months. With RNA extracted from PBMCs as input, the TCR library was made. These same records also appear under a second study, on T cells in Graves' hyperthyroidism and ophthalmopathy.

The material was peripheral blood mononuclear cells (PBMCs), obtained at new diagnosis, from a patient treated with antithyroid drugs. The receptors were gathered from a woman aged 40 to 50 with Graves disease.

This clonotype was detected ten times or more. The chain couples TRBV5-5 to TRBJ2-5; the match to TRBD1 covers 8 bases. The CDR3 contains 15 residues. Germline V gene data show CDR1 as SGHKS and CDR2 as YYEKEE (reference sequence). V dropped 1 base and J dropped 4; count of bases not matched to a gene: 6. The CDR3 spells CASSLRQGLRETQYF. The DNA of the CDR3 is TGTGCCAGCAGCTTGAGACAGGGGTTGCGAGAGACCCAGTACTTC.

The gene calls are TRBV4-2 and TRBJ2-7; 11 nucleotides match TRBD2. CDR3 length: 15 residues. Germline loops: CDR1 LGHNA, CDR2 YNFKEQ. J gave up 4 bases and V 0 bases, and 2 bases lay outside the gene matches. The CDR3 DNA reads as TGTGCCAGCAGCCAAGAAGGGACTAGCGGATACGAGCAGTACTTC. Encoded protein: CASSQEGTSGYEQYF.

This clonotype has more than one count but fewer than ten. The chain is built from TRBV15 and TRBJ1-3, with unresolved D. Germline CDR1 and CDR2: LNHNV and YYDKDF (reference sequence). The CDR3 has 13 amino acids. V lost 6 bases and J lost 2, with 8 bases in between. In DNA form, the CDR3 reads TGTGCCACCAGTGACGCAGCTGGAAACACCATATATTTT. Amino acid sequence: CATSDAAGNTIYF.

This clonotype has more than one count but fewer than ten. The chain is built from TRBV29-1 and TRBJ2-1, with TRBD1 matching 7 bases. J was trimmed by 9 bases and V by 3 bases; bases with no gene match: 2. The germline V gene has CDR1 SQVTM and CDR2 ANQGSEA. The CDR3 consists of 11 residues. The CDR3 sequence: CSVDTGVEQFF. In DNA form, the CDR3 reads TGCAGCGTTGATACAGGGGTTGAGCAGTTCTTC.

A word on this clonotype: One base away lies a much larger clone, so this may be a sequencing read error. The chain recombines TRBV29-1 with TRBJ2-3; TRBD1 is a possible D gene (5 bases). The end of the DNA is better explained by TRBJ2-7, so the J call may be wrong. The germline V gene encodes CDR1 SQVTM and CDR2 ANQGSEA. The CDR3 is 15 residues long. CDR3 residues: CSVVVLHRNPNEQYF. The CDR3 DNA follows: TGCAGCGTTGTTGTTCTCCACAGGAATCCAAACGAGCAGTACTTC.

This clonotype came up many times. The CDR3 reads CASSRTSGRSNEQFF. The DNA for the CDR3 is TGTGCCAGCAGCCGGACTAGCGGGAGATCCAATGAGCAGTTCTTC. The genes are TRBV7-2 and TRBJ2-1; 13 nucleotides match TRBD2. J gave up 6 bases and V 5 bases, and 4 bases lay outside the gene matches. This CDR3 is built from 15 residues. Per germline, CDR1 SGHTA and CDR2 FQGNSA.

This clonotype was observed at least ten times. This chain links TRBV4-1 with TRBJ2-7; 9 nucleotides align to TRBD2. V was clipped by 1 base and J by 6 bases; unmatched bases: 10. The CDR3 is 16 amino acids. In germline, CDR1 is MGHRA, CDR2 YSYEKL. CDR3 coding DNA: TGCGCCAGCAGCCAAGTCGTAGCGGGAGTCAACCGCGAGCAGTACTTC. It translates to CASSQVVAGVNREQYF.

In its sample, this clonotype was seen many times. The chain uses TRBV2 and TRBJ1-5; D remains unclear. The CDR3 runs 17 residues. In germline, CDR1 is SNHLY, CDR2 FYNNEI. Trimming cost V 8 bases and J 0 bases, with 20 bases left between them. The CDR3: CASAEGTGLYSNQPQHF. Written as DNA, the CDR3 is TGTGCCAGCGCTGAGGGAACGGGTCTTTATAGCAATCAGCCCCAGCATTTT.

This chain joins TRBV6-5 and TRBJ1-1; D not resolved. The V gene lost 4 bases and the J gene lost 11 bases, with 11 bases spanning the gap. The CDR3 loop spans 11 amino acids. From germline, CDR1 is MNHEY and CDR2 SVGAGI. CDR3: CASSSGVWAFF. CDR3 coding DNA: TGTGCCAGCAGTTCCGGAGTGTGGGCTTTCTTT.

This clonotype was detected ten times or more. The J gene is TRBJ2-7, the V gene TRBV12-3 or TRBV12-4; 8 bases fit TRBD2. The CDR3 is made up of 15 amino acids. Trimming took 6 bases from V and 0 from J; bases not matched to a gene: 7. In nucleotides, the CDR3 is TGTGCCAGCAGCCTTAGCGGGGTAAACTCCTACGAGCAGTACTTC. Its translation is CASSLSGVNSYEQYF.

This clonotype was picked up many times. The chain joins TRBV28 to TRBJ2-3; a possible D gene is TRBD2 (6 bases). Trimming took off 5 bases at V and 6 bases at J, with 15 bases between the two ends. The CDR3 totals 14 residues. Germline CDR1 MDHEN, CDR2 SYDVKM. The CDR3 DNA is TGTGCCAGCAGTCCCCGGGACGGAGGGGATACGCAGTATTTT. As protein: CASSPRDGGDTQYF.

The sample holds a few counts of this clonotype. CDR3 region: CASSETQIYGYTF. The DNA of the CDR3 is TGTGCCAGCAGCGAAACCCAGATCTATGGCTACACCTTC. The V call is TRBV6-1, the J call TRBJ1-2; D gene uncertain. This CDR3 contains 13 residues. Germline V gene sequence: CDR1 MNHNS, CDR2 SASEGT. V lost 6 bases, J lost 4 bases, and 12 bases lay in between.

This clonotype was observed at least ten times. The chain is built from TRBV18 and TRBJ2-5, with 7 nucleotides matching TRBD2. This CDR3 region has 15 residues. Germline V gene sequence: CDR1 KGHSH, CDR2 LQKENI. V lost 1 base to trimming and J lost 2 bases; unmatched junction nucleotides: 4. The CDR3 DNA reads as TGTGCCAGCTCACCACAGGCTAGCGGACAAGAGACCCAGTACTTC. Its translation is CASSPQASGQETQYF.

This clonotype turned up a few times. This chain uses TRBV6-1 with TRBJ1-3; 7 bases fit TRBD1. V trimming: 3 bases; J trimming: 8 bases; junction bases outside the gene matches: 1. The germline gives CDR1 MNHNS, CDR2 SASEGT. CDR3 size: 12 residues. For the CDR3, the DNA is TGTGCCAGCAGTGACAGGGGGGACACCATATATTTT. Translation: CASSDRGDTIYF.

This clonotype was observed a few times. The chain is built from TRBV19 and TRBJ1-4; D may be TRBD1 (6 bases). The CDR3 is 14 amino acids. CDR1 is LNHDA and CDR2 is SQIVND in the germline V gene (reference sequence). V was clipped by 6 bases and J by 1 base, with 9 bases between them. The CDR3 sequence is CASSKQGTNEKLFF. In DNA form, the CDR3 reads TGTGCCAGTAGCAAACAGGGAACTAATGAAAAACTGTTTTTT.

This clonotype appeared many times. The chain links TRBV11-2 to TRBJ1-6; D gene unclear. The germline V and J ends were trimmed by 2 bases and 2 bases, with 19 bases remaining between them. CDR3 length: 19 amino acids. Germline loops: CDR1 SGHAT, CDR2 FQNNGV. The CDR3 loop is CASSLWSSANDAYNSPLHF. CDR3 coding DNA: TGTGCCAGCAGCTTATGGAGCTCAGCGAACGATGCCTATAATTCACCCCTCCACTTT. The full variable domain, completed using reference TRBV11-2 and TRBJ1-6, is EAGVAQSPRYKIIEKRQSVAFWCNPISGHATLYWYQQILGQGPKLLIQFQNNGVVDDSQLPKDRFSAERLKGVDSTLKIQPAKLEDSAVYLCASSLWSSANDAYNSPLHFGNGTRLTVT.

This sequence joins TRBV4-2 and TRBJ2-1; 9 bases are a match to TRBD2. This CDR3 contains 18 residues. V lost 1 base, J lost 5 bases, and 12 bases stayed unmatched. Germline CDR1 LGHNA, CDR2 YNFKEQ. CDR3 bases: TGTGCCAGCAGCCAAGCCCAGCCTCTAGCGGGAAAAAACAATGAGCAGTTCTTC. Translating gives CASSQAQPLAGKNNEQFF.

The chain has TRBV30 and TRBJ2-1, with D tentatively TRBD1 (6 bases). V was cut by 4 bases and J by 0 bases, with 13 bases left in between. This CDR3 has 15 residues. Germline V gene data show CDR1 as GTSNPN and CDR2 as SVGIG (reference sequence). The DNA for the CDR3 is TGTGCCTGGACCCCCGACAGGTACTCCTACAATGAGCAGTTCTTC. It is translated as CAWTPDRYSYNEQFF.

The rearrangement uses TRBV7-9 and TRBJ2-1; perhaps D is TRBD1 or TRBD2 (5 bases each). Germline V lookup: CDR1 SEHNR, CDR2 FQNEAQ (reference sequence). The CDR3 runs 15 residues. V was trimmed by 2 bases and J by 5 bases, leaving 13 bases between them. CDR3 sequence (DNA): TGTGCCAGCAGCTTAAGGGACGACCTCCACAATGAGCAGTTCTTC. This sequence encodes CASSLRDDLHNEQFF.

This clonotype appeared many times. The chain carries TRBV6-1 and TRBJ2-5, with 11 bases that match TRBD1. The CDR3 length is 15 residues. Germline loops: CDR1 MNHNS, CDR2 SASEGT. Unmatched junction bases numbered 8, after V lost 6 bases and J lost 5 bases. CDR3 bases: TGTGCCAGCAGGCCCGGACAGGGGGCTGGGGAGACCCAGTACTTC. Translated, it gives CASRPGQGAGETQYF.